The sequence of this T cell receptor beta chain was determined in a study of blood T cell repertoires in COVID-19. Study background: Sites across the United States, Italy and Spain contributed samples from acute and convalescent COVID-19. The analysed material was cDNA or gDNA that came from T cells, B-cell-depleted T cells, or PBMCs.

Authors' data handling: Estimation of nucleated cell counts was performed using reference gene primer amplification. Only in-frame clones appear in the TCRdb table, and some are missing; sequencing was by immunoSEQ multiplex PCR. That table supplies the V and J calls and clone size; D and trimming were determined from the DNA. The sample lists 120,000 to 150,000 clones; around 91% were seen once. This clone was found a few times. CDR1 is SQVTM, CDR2 ANQGSEA, per germline. The CDR3 runs to 18 residues. Trimming took 0 bases from V and 0 from J, leaving 20 bases between them. The V call is TRBV29-1, the J call TRBJ1-1; TRBD1 is a possible D gene (6 bases). The sequencing input was peripheral blood. The TCR originated in a woman in her fifties or sixties with active COVID-19. CDR3 loop: CSVEDRGGTLRLNTEAFF. CDR3 nucleotide sequence: TGCAGCGTTGAAGATCGAGGGGGTACCCTCAGACTGAACACTGAAGCTTTCTTT.